The clone carrying this TCR beta chain was counted a few times. Its specificity is unknown. Full-length variable regions came from constant-region reverse primers plus semi-nested Nested Universal Primer A PCR. TCRdb re-called the 5' RACE reads with MiXCR, one entry per CDR3 protein. The sample consists of about 54,000 distinct CDR3 sequences, 17% of them appearing once. The study, taken as a whole, reports: Tumor memory CD4+ T cell TCR gene usage clustered with blood and lymph node memory CD4+ cells and lymph node naive CD4+ cells.

V lost 5 bases to trimming and J lost 0 bases, with 11 bases between them. This CDR3 has 14 amino acids. In germline, CDR1 is SGHRS, CDR2 YFSETQ. This clonotype was obtained from a female donor with breast cancer. Input material: naive CD4+ T cells sorted from blood. Specified subset: naive CD4+ T cells, CD4+CD45RA+CD25-. J is TRBJ1-1 and V is TRBV5-1; D remains unclear. This CDR3 reads CASRYTDMNTEAFF. The CDR3 DNA reads as TGCGCCAGCAGGTATACAGATATGAACACTGAAGCTTTCTTT.